This T cell receptor beta chain was obtained from a study of vaccination effects on CD4 cells after COVID-19 (dated by TCRdb to between 2021 and 2024). About the investigation overall: Participants received two doses of either the BNT162b2 or the mRNA-1273 mRNA SARS-CoV-2 vaccine. Cultures from other donors in the study were sequenced with the Oncomine TCR Beta short-read assay on an Illumina iSeq 100. Altogether, about 10 COVID-19 convalescent patients and several SARS-CoV-2-naive healthy vaccine recipients made up the full study. The study compared SARS-CoV-2 spike-specific CD4+ TCR repertoires before and after mRNA vaccination in COVID-19 convalescent patients and infection-naive vaccine recipients.

What the work shows at the level of the full study, not this receptor alone: At late post-vaccination timepoints, both infection-induced and vaccine-induced clones showed marked clonal contraction, consistent with waning T cell responses. Only a small number of convalescent patients were included, and no early post-infection timepoints were available, which limited the study. In healthy vaccine recipients, vaccine-induced clones were almost all SARS-CoV-2 mono-reactive, with only 1 of 255 cross-reactive with common cold coronaviruses.

Concerning this clone itself: The antigen it binds to is not known. The sample holds no much larger clone one base away, and base qualities are not on file.

As encoded in the germline V gene (reference sequence), CDR1 is SGHNT while CDR2 is YYREEE. Counted from cysteine to phenylalanine, this CDR3 has 12 amino acids. Kept here is only the CDR3 DNA, which spans 36 bases and is read in frame from base 1. V lost 7 bases and J lost 6 bases, and the count of bases not matched to a germline gene is 1. Library method: the immunoSEQ multiplex PCR assay. DNA from the cultured, isolated CD4+ T cells was subjected to TCR beta CDR3 sequencing. As for the authors' bioinformatics: The analysis removed non-productive TCR sequences, trimmed reads to the CDR3 region, and retained only CDR3s that were 7 or more amino acids long. Antigen-specific clonotypes were identified using the MANAFEST web app by comparison of expansion in peptide wells against reference cultures. Positive clones required FDR<0.05 expansion versus reference and all other wells, odds ratio above 5, and frequency above 0.1% in two replicate wells. A clonotype was called cross-reactive if it was significantly expanded both in SARS-CoV-2 spike wells and in at least one common cold coronavirus spike condition. Levenshtein distance calculated with the stringdist R package was used to assess CDR3 similarity, and unrooted trees were constructed with ape in R 3.6.1. The clones in this table, taken by TCRdb from immuneACCESS, are in-frame only. Not every clone is retained; where verified, under half of the shortfall comes from an unresolved V gene, and the cause of the rest is unknown. V and J calls and clone size are those listed in that table; D and trimming were worked out from the DNA. Within this sample are tens of thousands of clones, with 65% to 70% of them counted one time only. The ten most abundant clones make up 11% of the sample.

In the ViraFEST assay, PBMC were stimulated with viral peptide pools, and TCR sequencing was then used to find antigen-specific CD4+ T cell clonotypes based on their expansion. After more than 9 days of culture, CD4+ T cells were isolated with the EasySep CD4+ T cell isolation kit. None of the healthy vaccine recipients had a prior SARS-CoV-2 infection, which was confirmed by nucleocapsid antibody tests that came back negative both before and after vaccination. A few million PBMC per well were cultured with 10 ug/ml peptides in IMDM containing around 4.6% human AB serum, around 10 IU/ml IL-2 and gentamicin. On days 3 and 7, half of the culture medium was replaced with fresh IL-2-containing medium. Unless otherwise noted, each peptide stimulation condition was cultured in triplicate wells. PBMC were separated from whole blood using Ficoll-Paque Plus gradient centrifugation and were then either cryopreserved at -140C or used fresh. Overlapping peptide pools spanned the spike proteins of SARS-CoV-2 and the common cold coronaviruses HCoV-NL63, HCoV-OC43 and HCoV-229E. Genomic DNA was extracted from cultured CD4+ T cells with the QIAamp micro DNA kit.

Here the sequenced sample was CD4+ T cells from PBMCs cultured with HCoV-NL63 spike peptides, taken before COVID-19 vaccination. Per the publication, the cell subset or site label means: HCoV-NL63 spike overlapping peptide pool stimulation. Here the chain combines TRBV5-4 and TRBJ1-6, with 7 junctional bases fitting TRBD1. The TCR comes from a human donor who received a COVID-19 vaccine. The DNA is TGTGCCAGCCAGGGGGTTAATTCACCCCTCCACTTT. Its product reads: CASQGVNSPLHF. The reference TRBV5-4 and TRBJ1-6 proteins fill in what lies around the CDR3, so the full variable domain reads ETGVTQSPTHLIKTRGQQVTLRCSSQSGHNTVSWYQQALGQGPQFIFQYYREEENGRGNFPPRFSGLQFPNYSSELNVNALELDDSALYLCASQGVNSPLHFGNGTRLTVT.